Presented here are 8 T cell receptor beta chains from one specimen sequenced in a study of blood T cells in healthy people across ages. Sample-barcoded 5' priming and a J-beta primer mix drove a second PCR of roughly 6 to 12 cycles. TCRdb fed the 5' RACE reads into MiXCR, producing one record per CDR3 protein. The sample has about 1.5 million distinct CDR3 sequences; around 40% are singletons. Sequenced: blood. All receptors derive from a young woman in good health.

The V gene is TRBV4-2, the J gene TRBJ2-1, with 11 bases that match TRBD2. CDR3 length: 21 amino acids. Trimming took 4 bases from V and 0 from J; bases not matched to a gene: 17. Germline V gene lookup returns CDR1 LGHNA and CDR2 YNFKEQ. The CDR3 coding sequence is TGTGCCAGCAGCCCGAAGAGGAGCACTAGCGGGAGCCGCAGCTCCTACAATGAGCAGTTCTTC. The encoded protein is CASSPKRSTSGSRSSYNEQFF.

Concerning this clonotype itself: A clone one base away is much larger, so this may be a read error. This chain joins TRBV7-2 and TRBJ2-5; no reliable D call. The V and J ends lost 2 bases and 11 bases respectively, with 15 bases between them. Germline lookup yields CDR1 SGHTA and CDR2 FQGNSA. This CDR3 is built from 13 residues. The CDR3 reads CASSLPPRDEQYF. Here the CDR3 DNA reads TGTGCCAGCAGCTTACCCCCTAGGGATGAGCAGTACTTC. The full variable domain, its missing parts supplied by reference TRBV7-2 and TRBJ2-5, is GAGVSQSPSNKVTEKGKDVELRCDPISGHTALYWYRQSLGQGLEFLIYFQGNSAPDKSGLPSDRFSAERTGGSVSTLTIQRTQQEDSAVYLCASSLPPRDEQYFGPGTRLLVL.

The chain joins TRBV30 to TRBJ2-2; D remains ambiguous. This CDR3 is 12 amino acids long. V lost 5 bases and J lost 7, with 11 bases in between. Per the germline V gene, CDR1 is GTSNPN and CDR2 is SVGIG (reference sequence). CDR3 in DNA: TGTGCCTGGGGAACCCTCGGCGGGGAGCTGTTTTTT. Its protein product is CAWGTLGGELFF.

This clonotype was recorded a few times. The chain employs TRBV10-3 and TRBJ2-5, with D maybe TRBD2 (6 bases). Trimming cost V 8 bases and J 11 bases, with 24 bases left between them. Germline values: CDR1 ENHRY, CDR2 SYGVKD. This CDR3 region has 14 residues. The CDR3: CAIGIGGGLWEQYF. DNA for the CDR3: TGTGCCATCGGGATTGGCGGAGGGCTTTGGGAGCAGTACTTC.

V is TRBV9 and J is TRBJ1-6; TRBD1 matches 10 bases. Germline trimming cut 2 bases from V and 4 bases from J; bases unmatched to any gene: 6. CDR3 length: 17 amino acids. Germline CDR1 reads SGDLS; CDR2 reads YYNGEE. DNA for the CDR3: TGTGCCAGCAGCGTCTGGGACAGGGGCTCGTATAATTCACCCCTCCACTTT. Residues: CASSVWDRGSYNSPLHF.

The chain combines TRBV2 with TRBJ2-5; TRBD1 might be the D (6 bases). Germline CDR1 reads SNHLY; CDR2 reads FYNNEI. The CDR3 is made up of 12 amino acids. With 3 bases removed from V and 7 bases from J, the gap between germline ends came to 9 bases. CDR3 DNA: TGTGCCAGCAGTGATGACAGGAGGACCCAGTACTTC. Amino acids: CASSDDRRTQYF.

CDR3 in amino acids: CASSYSTGYTQYF. In nucleotides, the CDR3 is TGTGCCAGCAGTTACTCGACCGGGTATACGCAGTATTTT. The rearrangement uses TRBV6-5 and TRBJ2-3; D is undetermined. CDR1 is MNHEY and CDR2 is SVGAGI in the germline V gene. V was shortened by 0 bases and J by 7 bases, with 8 bases between the two germline ends. The CDR3 loop spans 13 amino acids.

V is TRBV20-1 and J is TRBJ1-5, with TRBD1 matching over 10 bases. Germline assignment: CDR1 DFQATT and CDR2 SNEGSKA (reference sequence). The trim removed 5 bases at V and 7 bases at J, leaving 5 bases unmatched. CDR3 length equals 13 residues. The CDR3 DNA reads TGCAGTGCTGGGACAGGGGTACGCCAGCCCCAGCATTTT. Encoded protein: CSAGTGVRQPQHF.